The present TCR beta chain was sequenced within a study of early stage breast cancer tumors. Study-level information: Most invasive tumors, about 70% of the 16, were ER+/PR+/HER2-. Eight ER+/PR+/HER2- tumors were invasive ductal; four were invasive lobular.

The study's findings and limits: Chain pairing and CD4, CD8 or FOXP3 expression were not captured. Compared with adjacent normal breast tissue, tumors showed around 2.7-fold greater T cell density and higher clonality.

Concerning this clone: Antigen: not known.

Method: immunoSEQ multiplex PCR; TCRdb's copy keeps in-frame clones and lacks some. The data hold tens of thousands of clones, with roughly 77% observed a single time. V lost 4 bases, J lost 4 bases, and 13 bases lay in between. Germline loops: CDR1 SGHDN, CDR2 FVKESK. The CDR3 is made up of 14 amino acids. This sequence was found in a person in their thirties with breast cancer. J is TRBJ1-1 and V is TRBV14; tentatively, D is TRBD1 (5 bases). The sample taken for sequencing was breast tumor tissue. CDR3 in amino acids: CASSRFSGTTEAFF. The CDR3 DNA reads TGTGCCAGCAGCCGATTTAGTGGGACCACTGAAGCTTTCTTT.